This passage covers 30 T cell receptor beta chains from one sample sequenced in a study of vaccination and CD4 T cells after COVID-19. Which antigens these TCRs recognize remains unknown. Sequencing of cultured CD4+ T cell DNA used the Oncomine TCR Beta short-read assay. In TCRdb, the PCR reads were re-called with MiXCR into one record per CDR3 protein. The sample holds roughly 15,000 distinct CDR3 sequences, around 45% seen once. This sample's treatment: roughly ten-day PBMC culture with coronavirus spike peptide pools or control peptides (ViraFEST assay). Sequencing was performed on CD4+ T cells from blood, cultured in vitro, taken before SARS-CoV-2 vaccination. Receptors were obtained from a human donor who received a COVID-19 vaccine.

This clonotype has more than one count but fewer than ten. The V call is TRBV20-1, the J call TRBJ1-4; D uncertain. The germline V and J ends were trimmed by 5 bases and 5 bases, with 18 bases remaining between them. The germline V gene has CDR1 DFQATT and CDR2 SNEGSKA (reference sequence). The CDR3 contains 15 residues. The CDR3 nucleotides are TGCAGTGCTCCCCAGCGGGGAGTAATCAATGAAAAACTGTTTTTT. This sequence encodes CSAPQRGVINEKLFF.

This rearrangement joins TRBV7-2 to TRBJ1-6, with 9 bases fitting TRBD1. The CDR3 sequence is 16 residues long. CDR1 is SGHTA and CDR2 is FQGNSA in the germline V gene. V was clipped by 5 bases and J by 7 bases; unmatched bases: 9. The CDR3 loop is CASSPPPGQGNSPLHF. The DNA of the CDR3 is TGTGCCAGCAGCCCCCCCCCCGGACAGGGGAATTCACCCCTCCACTTT.

This clonotype was observed a few times. V gene TRBV30 combines with J gene TRBJ1-1; unclear D gene. CDR1 and CDR2 from the germline V gene are GTSNPN and SVGIG (reference sequence). V lost 0 bases and J lost 6, with 20 bases in between. The CDR3 runs 16 residues. The CDR3 DNA reads TGTGCCTGGAGTGTAAGGTGGGTCAGGAGCGCGGCTGAAGCTTTCTTT. Translated, it gives CAWSVRWVRSAAEAFF.

The V and J genes are TRBV5-1 and TRBJ1-2; D remains unclear. This CDR3 comprises 14 residues. V gave up 0 bases and J gave up 8 bases, with 14 bases separating them. The germline gives CDR1 SGHRS, CDR2 YFSETQ. CDR3 amino acids: CASSLALEGGGYTF. The CDR3 DNA reads TGCGCCAGCAGCTTGGCTTTGGAAGGAGGGGGCTACACCTTC.

The rearrangement links TRBV6-5 to TRBJ1-2; maybe TRBD1 (6 bases). The CDR3 sequence is 14 residues long. Trimming removed 0 bases from V and 3 bases from J, with 8 bases in between. Germline V gene lookup returns CDR1 MNHEY and CDR2 SVGAGI. The CDR3 spells CASSYSEGDYGYTF. CDR3 nucleotide sequence: TGTGCCAGCAGTTACTCGGAGGGGGACTATGGCTACACCTTC.

This clonotype was detected a few times. This sequence joins TRBV20-1 and TRBJ1-2, with D hard to call. Germline CDR1 reads DFQATT; CDR2 reads SNEGSKA (reference sequence). Trimming pared 1 base from V and 0 bases from J, leaving 15 bases between. CDR3 length: 16 amino acids. The CDR3 region is CSARGLRQSANYGYTF. The CDR3, as DNA: TGCAGTGCTAGAGGTCTCCGGCAGTCAGCTAACTATGGCTACACCTTC.

This clonotype was detected a few times. The V call is TRBV30, the J call TRBJ1-1, with a tentative D call TRBD1 (5 bases). Germline V CDR1 and CDR2: GTSNPN, SVGIG (reference sequence). CDR3 length: 12 amino acids. Trimming cost V 4 bases and J 1 base, with 7 bases left between them. The CDR3 DNA follows: TGTGCCTGGATGAGGGGGAACACTGAAGCTTTCTTT. It yields the protein CAWMRGNTEAFF.

The chain combines TRBV30 with TRBJ1-3, with D hard to call. Germline assignment: CDR1 GTSNPN and CDR2 SVGIG (reference sequence). CDR3 length: 15 residues. V lost 3 bases to trimming and J lost 2 bases, with 14 bases between them. This CDR3 is CAWSPQRITGNTIYF. CDR3 bases: TGTGCCTGGAGCCCTCAGAGGATTACTGGAAACACCATATATTTT.

This chain uses TRBV6-4 with TRBJ1-2; D is unresolved. Germline V lookup: CDR1 MRHNA, CDR2 SNTAGT. The ends were cut back, 4 bases at V and 8 bases at J, with 14 bases in the middle. The CDR3 is 13 residues long. CDR3 bases: TGTGCCAGCAGTGTTAATCCTCTAGAGGGCTACACCTTC. It yields the protein CASSVNPLEGYTF.

The chain joins TRBV20-1 to TRBJ2-1; TRBD2 matches 13 bases. V shed 0 bases, J shed 6 bases, and the junction held 11 bases outside the gene matches. CDR1 and CDR2 (germline): DFQATT, SNEGSKA (reference sequence). The CDR3 contains 18 residues. CDR3 bases: TGCAGTGCTAGAGATTCCCCCGCGGGACTAGCGGGGTTCAATGAGCAGTTCTTC. Translation: CSARDSPAGLAGFNEQFF.

The gene calls are TRBV2 and TRBJ2-1, with D uncertain. The CDR3 extends over 14 amino acids. Between the trimmed V and J ends, which lost 2 bases and 6 bases, there was a span of 11 bases. The germline gives CDR1 SNHLY, CDR2 FYNNEI. CDR3 sequence (DNA): TGTGCCAGCAGTGAAAGTTCGGTTACCAATGAGCAGTTCTTC. This codes for CASSESSVTNEQFF.

The J gene is TRBJ1-2, the V gene TRBV29-1; D call uncertain. V was pared by 5 bases and J by 4 bases, with 14 bases between. Looked up from germline, CDR1 is SQVTM and CDR2 is ANQGSEA. The CDR3 is 13 amino acids. CDR3 nucleotide sequence: TGCAGCGTTATCGGAAGCGGATTCTATGGCTACACCTTC. As protein: CSVIGSGFYGYTF.

The V and J genes are TRBV19 and TRBJ2-5; 9 bases map to TRBD1. There are 14 residues in the CDR3. Germline assignment: CDR1 LNHDA and CDR2 SQIVND (reference sequence). With 3 bases clipped from V and 9 bases from J, the junction kept 8 bases outside the gene matches. The CDR3 spells CASSITGGEKAQYF. The CDR3 DNA reads as TGTGCCAGTAGTATTACAGGGGGCGAGAAGGCCCAGTACTTC.

The table lists this clonotype with a few counts. The chain couples TRBV12-5 to TRBJ1-6, with D unclear. Germline CDR1 and CDR2: LGHNT and FRNRAP. The CDR3 runs to 12 residues. Between the trimmed V and J ends, which lost 2 bases and 12 bases, there was a span of 8 bases. The CDR3 here is CASGLSEQPLHF. The CDR3 coding sequence is TGTGCTAGTGGTTTGTCCGAGCAACCCCTCCACTTT.

The chain joins TRBV14 to TRBJ1-1; unclear D gene. CDR1 and CDR2 (germline): SGHDN, FVKESK. With 4 bases removed from V and 0 bases from J, the gap between germline ends came to 3 bases. This CDR3 has 12 amino acids. The DNA for the CDR3 is TGTGCCAGCAGCCGTGTGAACACTGAAGCTTTCTTT. Amino acids: CASSRVNTEAFF.

By sample fraction, this clonotype is medium-sized (0.01 to 0.1%). This chain uses TRBV6-5 with TRBJ1-6; no definite D call. Trimming pared 2 bases from V and 6 bases from J, leaving 5 bases between. The CDR3 runs to 13 residues. Germline V gene data show CDR1 as MNHEY and CDR2 as SVGAGI. CDR3 region: CASSYRGNSPLHF. The CDR3 nucleotides read TGTGCCAGCAGTTACCGGGGTAATTCACCCCTCCACTTT.

The chain employs TRBV20-1 and TRBJ1-1; D is unclear. Germline assignment: CDR1 DFQATT and CDR2 SNEGSKA (reference sequence). Trimming removed 0 bases at V and 4 bases at J, with 9 bases between. The CDR3 covers 13 residues. Here the CDR3 DNA reads TGCAGTGCTAGAGATTCGGCAGGCACTGAAGCTTTCTTT. Translating gives CSARDSAGTEAFF.

The V and J genes are TRBV6-5 and TRBJ1-6; 7 positions agree with TRBD1. This CDR3 spans 18 amino acids. CDR1 is MNHEY and CDR2 is SVGAGI in the germline V gene. Trimming at V came to 5 bases and at J to 0 bases, leaving 10 bases not matched to a gene. CDR3 protein: CASSKSTGKSSYNSPLHF. In nucleotides, the CDR3 is TGTGCCAGCAGTAAATCGACAGGGAAGAGCTCCTATAATTCACCCCTCCACTTT.

The rearrangement links TRBV25-1 to TRBJ1-2; 7 bases fit TRBD1. The germline V gene has CDR1 MGHDK and CDR2 SYGVNS. Trimming cost V 4 bases and J 0 bases; bases outside gene matches: 14. The CDR3 contains 18 residues. The CDR3 DNA reads as TGTGCCAGCAGTGCACCAACAGGGGTACCCTACTCTAACTATGGCTACACCTTC. Translated: CASSAPTGVPYSNYGYTF.

This rearrangement joins TRBV6-2 or TRBV6-3 to TRBJ2-2; no firm D call. Germline CDR1 MNHEY, CDR2 SVGEGT. V dropped 6 bases and J dropped 5 bases, with 10 bases sitting between them. The CDR3 spans 13 residues. CDR3 region: CASSPLRTGELFF. The CDR3 DNA sequence: TGTGCCAGCAGCCCCCTCCGGACCGGGGAGCTGTTTTTT.

The chain combines TRBV7-3 with TRBJ1-3; D is undetermined. Germline CDR1 and CDR2: SGHTA and FQGTGA. V lost 5 bases, J lost 0 bases, and 17 bases lay in between. This CDR3 has 17 residues. CDR3 sequence reads: CASSPLPPGSSGNTIYF. The CDR3 nucleotides are TGTGCCAGCAGCCCCCTTCCTCCAGGAAGCTCTGGAAACACCATATATTTT.

The chain combines TRBV19 with TRBJ2-7; the D gene is possibly TRBD1 (6 bases). The CDR3 is made up of 16 amino acids. The V end lost 4 bases, the J end lost 0 bases, and 16 bases lay between the germline ends. CDR1 and CDR2 from the germline V gene are LNHDA and SQIVND (reference sequence). CDR3 bases: TGTGCCAGTAGTACAACCGGGACACGGAGCTCCTACGAGCAGTACTTC. Translated, it gives CASSTTGTRSSYEQYF.

This clonotype occurred a few times. The rearrangement uses TRBV15 and TRBJ2-5, with D perhaps matching TRBD2 (5 bases). V was trimmed by 0 bases and J by 3 bases, leaving 14 bases between them. Germline lookup yields CDR1 LNHNV and CDR2 YYDKDF (reference sequence). The CDR3 spans 16 residues. The CDR3 reads CATSRDHITREETQYF. In DNA form, the CDR3 reads TGTGCCACCAGCAGAGATCATATTACGAGGGAAGAGACCCAGTACTTC.

The chain couples TRBV5-1 to TRBJ1-5; D might be TRBD1 (6 bases). V shed 0 bases and J shed 7 bases, with 20 bases lying between them. This CDR3 has 17 residues. Per the germline V gene, CDR1 is SGHRS and CDR2 is YFSETQ. CDR3 protein: CASSLAPQGRDGQPQHF. CDR3 bases: TGCGCCAGCAGCTTGGCCCCGCAGGGGCGGGATGGACAGCCCCAGCATTTT.

This sequence joins TRBV10-1 and TRBJ1-6; the D gene is possibly TRBD1 (5 bases). Germline CDR1 WNHNN, CDR2 SYGVQD (reference sequence). The V and J ends lost 6 bases and 8 bases respectively, with 11 bases between them. The CDR3 covers 13 residues. The CDR3 DNA is TGCGCCAGCAGCCAGGGAATTGATTCACCCCTCCACTTT. Its protein is CASSQGIDSPLHF.

The chain has TRBV6-1 and TRBJ2-3; D unclear. The CDR3 covers 17 residues. Per germline, CDR1 MNHNS and CDR2 SASEGT. Trimming cost V 1 base and J 2 bases, with 16 bases left between them. CDR3 sequence reads: CASSEGSLVQNTDTQYF. The CDR3 bases are TGTGCCAGCAGTGAAGGGTCGTTAGTCCAGAACACAGATACGCAGTATTTT.

The rearrangement links TRBV7-3 to TRBJ1-3, with D unclear. Germline CDR1 SGHTA, CDR2 FQGTGA. Trimming stripped 5 bases from V and 0 bases from J, with 11 bases between. CDR3 size: 15 residues. As DNA, the CDR3 is TGTGCCAGCAGCATCGACGGAATCTCTGGAAACACCATATATTTT. As protein: CASSIDGISGNTIYF. Looking up the rest from reference TRBV7-3 and TRBJ1-3 gives the full variable domain: GAGVSQTPSNKVTEKGKYVELRCDPISGHTALYWYRQSLGQGPEFLIYFQGTGAADDSGLPNDRFFAVRPEGSVSTLKIQRTERGDSAVYLCASSIDGISGNTIYFGEGSWLTVV.

The chain recombines TRBV6-1 with TRBJ1-5, with D possibly being TRBD1 (5 bases). The CDR3 totals 14 residues. CDR1 is MNHNS, CDR2 SASEGT, per germline. Trimming removed 6 bases at V and 4 bases at J, with 13 bases between. In nucleotides, the CDR3 is TGTGCCAGCAGGGGCGGGGGGAGGAATCAGCCCCAGCATTTT. Protein: CASRGGGRNQPQHF.

The chain joins TRBV4-1 to TRBJ1-3; D unresolved. Trimming left V 0 bases short and J 2 bases short, with 11 bases between. From germline, CDR1 is MGHRA and CDR2 YSYEKL. The CDR3 is made up of 16 amino acids. CDR3 nucleotide sequence: TGCGCCAGCAGCCAAGAACTCTCCGGGGCTGGAAACACCATATATTTT. Translating gives CASSQELSGAGNTIYF.

This clonotype has just one count. The chain employs TRBV27 and TRBJ1-4; D call uncertain. The CDR3 runs to 15 residues. Trimming took off 6 bases at V and 0 bases at J, with 11 bases between the two ends. Germline assignment: CDR1 MNHEY and CDR2 SMNVEV (reference sequence). DNA for the CDR3: TGTGCCAGCAGCCCCCTGGGGTCAACTAATGAAAAACTGTTTTTT. This gives the protein CASSPLGSTNEKLFF. Supplemented by reference TRBV27 and TRBJ1-4, the full variable domain reads EAQVTQNPRYLITVTGKKLTVTCSQNMNHEYMSWYRQDPGLGLRQIYYSMNVEVTDKGDVPEGYKVSRKEKRNFPLILESPSPNQTSLYFCASSPLGSTNEKLFFGSGTQLSVL.